The TCR beta chain described here comes from a study of beta chain features in type 1 diabetes. About the research overall: No age, gender or cell yield differences were seen between patients and healthy donors. Across the samples, more than 85 million sorted cells were examined in total. Study results and caveats: In all four CD4+ subsets, TCRB CDR3 length was significantly, moderately reduced in type 1 diabetes. Within patients, naive, central memory and Treg TCRB repertoires seemed more similar than within healthy donors.

The isolated RNA, all of it, was reverse transcribed, so expressed TCRB transcripts were what got sequenced. Data came from immunoSEQ multiplex PCR; TCRdb stores just in-frame clones and leaves some out. Among more than 250,000 clones listed, 20% were seen once. The germline V gene encodes CDR1 SGDLS and CDR2 YYNGEE. The V end lost 4 bases, the J end lost 1 base, and 17 bases lay between the germline ends. CDR3 size: 16 residues. Purity above 95% was achieved in all sorted populations. The count of this clone is one. The antigen is unknown. The clonotype was recovered from a woman aged 40 to 55 with type 1 diabetes. Sequenced material: naive CD4+ T cells from blood. The rearrangement links TRBV9 to TRBJ1-2; D is unclear. Here the CDR3 DNA reads TGTGCCAGCAGCCCGAGGGAGGAGGGTAGTAACTATGGCTACACCTTC. Amino acids: CASSPREEGSNYGYTF.